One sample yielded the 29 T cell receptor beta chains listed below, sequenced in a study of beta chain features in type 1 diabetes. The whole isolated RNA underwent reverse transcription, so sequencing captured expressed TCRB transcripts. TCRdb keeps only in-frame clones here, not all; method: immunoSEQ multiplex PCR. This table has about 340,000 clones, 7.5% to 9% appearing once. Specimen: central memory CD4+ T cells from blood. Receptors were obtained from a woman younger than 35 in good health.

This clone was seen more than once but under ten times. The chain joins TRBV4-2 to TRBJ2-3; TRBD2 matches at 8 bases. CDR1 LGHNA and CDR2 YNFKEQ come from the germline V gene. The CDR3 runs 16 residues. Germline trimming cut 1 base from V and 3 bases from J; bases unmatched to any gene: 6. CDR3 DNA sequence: TGTGCCAGCAGCCAAGGTTCACTAGCGGATACAGATACGCAGTATTTT. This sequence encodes CASSQGSLADTDTQYF.

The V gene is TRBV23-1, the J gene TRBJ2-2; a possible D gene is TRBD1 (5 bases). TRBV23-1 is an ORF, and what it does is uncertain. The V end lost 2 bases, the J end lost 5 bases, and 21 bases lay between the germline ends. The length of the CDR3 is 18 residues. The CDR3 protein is CASSQRWTLPLGTGELFF. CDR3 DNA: TGCGCCAGCAGTCAACGGTGGACATTACCTCTGGGGACCGGGGAGCTGTTTTTT.

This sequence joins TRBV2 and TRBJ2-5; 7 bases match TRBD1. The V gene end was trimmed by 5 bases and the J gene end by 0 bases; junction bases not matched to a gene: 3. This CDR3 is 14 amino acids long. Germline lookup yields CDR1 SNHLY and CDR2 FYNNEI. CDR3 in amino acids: CASSIRGHQETQYF. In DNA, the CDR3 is TGTGCCAGCAGTATAAGGGGGCACCAAGAGACCCAGTACTTC.

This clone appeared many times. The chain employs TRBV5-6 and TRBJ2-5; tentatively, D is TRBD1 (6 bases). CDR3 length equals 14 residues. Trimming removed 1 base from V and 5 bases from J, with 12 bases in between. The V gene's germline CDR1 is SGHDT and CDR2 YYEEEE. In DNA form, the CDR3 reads TGTGCCAGCAGCTTGAAGTCAGGGGCGGAGACCCAGTACTTC. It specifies CASSLKSGAETQYF.

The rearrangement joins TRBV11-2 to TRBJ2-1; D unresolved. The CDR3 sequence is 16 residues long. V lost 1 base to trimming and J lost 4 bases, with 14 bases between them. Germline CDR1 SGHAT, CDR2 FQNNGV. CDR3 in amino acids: CASSLVALVGYNEQFF. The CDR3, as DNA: TGTGCCAGCAGCTTAGTGGCGCTGGTGGGATACAATGAGCAGTTCTTC.

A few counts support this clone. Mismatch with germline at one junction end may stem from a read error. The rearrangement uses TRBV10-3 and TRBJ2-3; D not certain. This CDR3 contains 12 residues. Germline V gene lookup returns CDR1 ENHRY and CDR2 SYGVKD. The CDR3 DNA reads TGTGCCATCGGTGATTTATCAGATACGCAGTATTTT. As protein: CAIGDLSDTQYF.

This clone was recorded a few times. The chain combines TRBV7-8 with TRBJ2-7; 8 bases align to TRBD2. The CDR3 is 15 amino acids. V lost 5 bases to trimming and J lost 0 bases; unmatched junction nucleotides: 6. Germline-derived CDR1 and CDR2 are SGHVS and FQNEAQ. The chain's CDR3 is CASSPTSGASYEQYF. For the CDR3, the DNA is TGTGCCAGCAGCCCTACTAGCGGAGCCTCCTACGAGCAGTACTTC.

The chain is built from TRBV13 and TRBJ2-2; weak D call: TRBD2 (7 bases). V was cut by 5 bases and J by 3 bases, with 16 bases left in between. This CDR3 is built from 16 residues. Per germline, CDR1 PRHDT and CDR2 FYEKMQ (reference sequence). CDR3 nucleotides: TGTGCCAGCAGCCGCCCGGGGGGCATCGACACCGGGGAGCTGTTTTTT. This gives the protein CASSRPGGIDTGELFF.

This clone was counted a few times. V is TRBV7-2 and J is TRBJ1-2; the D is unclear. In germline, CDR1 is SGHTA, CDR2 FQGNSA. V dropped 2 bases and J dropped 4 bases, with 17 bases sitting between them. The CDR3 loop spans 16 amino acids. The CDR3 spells CASSLNAVEGSYGYTF. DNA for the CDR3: TGTGCCAGCAGCTTAAACGCGGTGGAAGGGTCCTATGGCTACACCTTC.

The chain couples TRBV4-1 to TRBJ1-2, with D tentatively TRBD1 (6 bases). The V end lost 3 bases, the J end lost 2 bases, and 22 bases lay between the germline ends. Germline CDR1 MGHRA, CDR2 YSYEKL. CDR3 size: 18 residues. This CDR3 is CASSHPSSTGLSNYGYTF. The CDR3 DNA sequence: TGCGCCAGCAGCCATCCAAGCTCCACAGGGCTTTCCAACTATGGCTACACCTTC.

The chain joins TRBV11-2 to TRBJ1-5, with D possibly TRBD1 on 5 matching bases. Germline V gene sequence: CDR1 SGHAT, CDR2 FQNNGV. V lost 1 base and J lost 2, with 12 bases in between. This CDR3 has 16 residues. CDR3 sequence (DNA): TGTGCCAGCAGCTTAGGCTGGGGCGCTGGCAATCAGCCCCAGCATTTT. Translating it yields CASSLGWGAGNQPQHF.

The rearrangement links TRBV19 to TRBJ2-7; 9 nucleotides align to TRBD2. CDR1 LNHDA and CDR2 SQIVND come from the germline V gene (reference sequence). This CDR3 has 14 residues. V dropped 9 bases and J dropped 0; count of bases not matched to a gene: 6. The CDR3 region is CASRAGGSSYEQYF. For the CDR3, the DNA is TGTGCCAGCAGAGCGGGAGGAAGCTCCTACGAGCAGTACTTC.

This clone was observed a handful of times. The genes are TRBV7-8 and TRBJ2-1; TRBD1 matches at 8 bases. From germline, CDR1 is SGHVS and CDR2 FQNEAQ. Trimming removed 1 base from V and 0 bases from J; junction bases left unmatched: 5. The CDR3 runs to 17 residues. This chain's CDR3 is CASSLGRTGSSYNEQFF. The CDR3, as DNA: TGTGCCAGCAGCTTAGGTAGGACAGGGAGCTCCTACAATGAGCAGTTCTTC.

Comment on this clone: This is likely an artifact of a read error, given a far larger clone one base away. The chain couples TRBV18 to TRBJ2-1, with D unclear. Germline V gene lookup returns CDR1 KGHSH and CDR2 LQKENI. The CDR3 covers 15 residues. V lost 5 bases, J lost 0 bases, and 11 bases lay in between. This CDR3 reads CASSWVGNSYNEQFF. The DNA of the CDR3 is TGTGCCAGCTCATGGGTGGGAAACTCCTACAATGAGCAGTTCTTC.

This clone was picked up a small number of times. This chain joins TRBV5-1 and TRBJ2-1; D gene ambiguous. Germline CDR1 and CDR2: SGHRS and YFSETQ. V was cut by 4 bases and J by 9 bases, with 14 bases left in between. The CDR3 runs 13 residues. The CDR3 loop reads CASSHAQPTEQFF. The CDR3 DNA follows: TGCGCCAGCAGCCATGCCCAGCCCACTGAGCAGTTCTTC.

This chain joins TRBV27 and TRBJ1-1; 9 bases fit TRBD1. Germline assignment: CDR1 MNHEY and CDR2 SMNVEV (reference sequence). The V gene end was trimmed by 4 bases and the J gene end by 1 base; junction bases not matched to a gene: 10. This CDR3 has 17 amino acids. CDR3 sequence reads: CASSSGTGHPKNTEAFF. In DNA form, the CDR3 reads TGTGCCAGCAGTTCGGGGACAGGGCACCCGAAGAACACTGAAGCTTTCTTT.

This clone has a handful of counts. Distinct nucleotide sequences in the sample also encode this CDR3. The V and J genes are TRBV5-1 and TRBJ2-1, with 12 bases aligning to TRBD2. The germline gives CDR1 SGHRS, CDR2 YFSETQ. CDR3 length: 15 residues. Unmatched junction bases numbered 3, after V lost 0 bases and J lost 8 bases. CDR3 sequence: CASSLEASGRDEQFF. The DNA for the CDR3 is TGCGCCAGCAGCTTGGAGGCTAGCGGGAGGGATGAGCAGTTCTTC.

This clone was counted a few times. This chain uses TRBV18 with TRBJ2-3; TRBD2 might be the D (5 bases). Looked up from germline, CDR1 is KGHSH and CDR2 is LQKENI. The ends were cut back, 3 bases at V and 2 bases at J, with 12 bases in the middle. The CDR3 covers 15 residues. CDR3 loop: CASSPRNSDTDTQYF. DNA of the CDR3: TGTGCCAGCTCACCCCGAAATAGCGACACAGATACGCAGTATTTT.

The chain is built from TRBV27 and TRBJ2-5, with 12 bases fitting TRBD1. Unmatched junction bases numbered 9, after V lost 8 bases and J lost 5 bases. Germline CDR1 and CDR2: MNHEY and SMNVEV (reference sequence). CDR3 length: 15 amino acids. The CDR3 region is CASSRGQGAKETQYF. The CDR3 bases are TGTGCCAGCTCAAGGGGACAGGGGGCAAAGGAGACCCAGTACTTC.

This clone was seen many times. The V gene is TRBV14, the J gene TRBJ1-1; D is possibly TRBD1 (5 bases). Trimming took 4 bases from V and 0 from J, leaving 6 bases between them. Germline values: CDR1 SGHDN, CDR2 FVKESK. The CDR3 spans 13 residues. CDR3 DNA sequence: TGTGCCAGCAGCCGGGGCGTGAACACTGAAGCTTTCTTT. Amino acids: CASSRGVNTEAFF.

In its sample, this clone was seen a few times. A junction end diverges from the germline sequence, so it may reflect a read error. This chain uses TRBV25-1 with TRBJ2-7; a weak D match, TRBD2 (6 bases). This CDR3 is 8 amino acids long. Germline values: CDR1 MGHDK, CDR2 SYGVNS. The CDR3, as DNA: TGTGCCAACTCGACGGGACTTTTC. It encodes CANSTGLF.

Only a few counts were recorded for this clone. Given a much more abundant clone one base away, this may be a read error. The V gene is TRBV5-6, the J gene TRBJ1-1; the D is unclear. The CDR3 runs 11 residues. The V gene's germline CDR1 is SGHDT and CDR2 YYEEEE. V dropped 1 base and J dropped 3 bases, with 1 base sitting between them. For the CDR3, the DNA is TGTGCCAGCAGCTTGCACACTGAAGCTTTCTTT. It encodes CASSLHTEAFF.

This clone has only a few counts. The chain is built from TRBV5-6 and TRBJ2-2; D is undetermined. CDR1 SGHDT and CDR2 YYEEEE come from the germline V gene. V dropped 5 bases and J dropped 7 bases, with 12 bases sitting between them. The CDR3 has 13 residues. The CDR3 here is CASSQTRLGELFF. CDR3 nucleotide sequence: TGTGCCAGCAGTCAAACGCGGCTCGGGGAGCTGTTTTTT. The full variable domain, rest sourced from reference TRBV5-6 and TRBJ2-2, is DAGVTQSPTHLIKTRGQQVTLRCSPKSGHDTVSWYQQALGQGPQFIFQYYEEEERQRGNFPDRFSGHQFPNYSSELNVNALLLGDSALYLCASSQTRLGELFFGEGSRLTVL.

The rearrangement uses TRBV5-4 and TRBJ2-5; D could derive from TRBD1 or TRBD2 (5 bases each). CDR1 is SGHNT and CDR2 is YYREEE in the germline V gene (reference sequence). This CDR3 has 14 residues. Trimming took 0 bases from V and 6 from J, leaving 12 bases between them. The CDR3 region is CASSLDQGGQTQYF. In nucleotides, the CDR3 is TGTGCCAGCAGCTTGGACCAGGGCGGGCAGACCCAGTACTTC.

The CDR3 DNA reads as TGTGCCAGCAGCGATAGTACTAGCGGGAGACTCTACGAGCAGTACTTC. It yields the protein CASSDSTSGRLYEQYF. The chain has TRBV6-6 and TRBJ2-7, with 11 bases identical to TRBD2. CDR1 and CDR2 (germline): MNHNY, SVGAGI (reference sequence). CDR3 size: 16 residues. V was clipped by 6 bases and J by 3 bases; unmatched bases: 10.

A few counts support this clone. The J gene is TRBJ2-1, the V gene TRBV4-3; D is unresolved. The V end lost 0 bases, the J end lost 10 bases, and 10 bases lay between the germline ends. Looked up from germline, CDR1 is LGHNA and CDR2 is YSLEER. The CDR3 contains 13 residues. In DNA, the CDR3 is TGCGCCAGCAGCCAAGAAATAAAAAGGGAGCAGTTCTTC. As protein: CASSQEIKREQFF.

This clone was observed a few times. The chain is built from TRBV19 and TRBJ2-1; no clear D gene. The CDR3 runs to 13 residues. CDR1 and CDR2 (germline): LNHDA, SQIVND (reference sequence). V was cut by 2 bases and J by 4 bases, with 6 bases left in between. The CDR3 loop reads CASSIFHYNEQFF. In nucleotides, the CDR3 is TGTGCCAGTAGTATATTCCATTACAATGAGCAGTTCTTC.

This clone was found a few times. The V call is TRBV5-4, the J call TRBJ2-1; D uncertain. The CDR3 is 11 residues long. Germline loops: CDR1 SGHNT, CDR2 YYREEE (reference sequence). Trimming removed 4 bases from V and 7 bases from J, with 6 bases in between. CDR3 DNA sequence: TGTGCCAGCAGCCTTCGGAATGAGCAGTTCTTC. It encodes CASSLRNEQFF.

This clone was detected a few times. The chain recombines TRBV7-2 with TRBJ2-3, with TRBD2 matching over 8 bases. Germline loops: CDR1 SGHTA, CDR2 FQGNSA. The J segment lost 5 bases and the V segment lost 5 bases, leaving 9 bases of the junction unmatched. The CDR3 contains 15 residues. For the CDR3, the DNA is TGTGCCAGCAGCGCCAAAGCGGGAGTGAGAGATACGCAGTATTTT. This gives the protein CASSAKAGVRDTQYF.